This T cell receptor (beta chain) was captured in a study of siplizumab effects on memory and regulatory T cells. Study-level findings and limits: With siplizumab, Treg-derived clones averaged roughly 69% of mappable alloreactive CD4+ clones, versus around 28% in controls. Contribution to the alloresponse seemed major for naive T cells, which also seemed more diverse than memory cells.

TCR templates, roughly 96,000 per sample, were assayed. Clones were read by immunoSEQ multiplex PCR, and TCRdb kept only the in-frame ones, dropping some. The table lists 55,000 to 80,000 clones, 70% to 85% of them singletons, with less than 0.55% in the top ten. Sequencing of unstimulated naive, memory, effector memory and TEMRA subsets was performed in three donor pairs. The CDR3 sequence is 16 residues long. Trimming removed 0 bases at V and 6 bases at J, with 18 bases between. Germline V gene data show CDR1 as SGDLS and CDR2 as YYNGEE. Notes on this clone: Its antigen is as yet unknown.

V and J are TRBV9 and TRBJ1-2; no reliable D call. The sequence came from a human donor in good health. Material for sequencing was memory CD4+ T cells sorted from blood. CDR3 coding DNA: TGTGCCAGCAGCGTAGCAGTTACCGCCGGCGGGAATGGCTACACCTTC. It yields the protein CASSVAVTAGGNGYTF.